The T cell receptor beta chain under discussion was sequenced for a study of T cell responses to AZD1222 COVID-19 vaccine. The method was immunoSEQ multiplex PCR; TCRdb's version includes in-frame clones alone and lacks a portion of them. The data contain roughly 180,000 clones, roughly 91% of them singletons. V lost 4 bases to trimming and J lost 0 bases; unmatched junction nucleotides: 15. Per germline, CDR1 MDHEN and CDR2 SYDVKM. The CDR3 is made up of 19 amino acids. The TCR was taken from an adult who received the AZD1222 COVID-19 vaccine. Sequences were derived from peripheral blood, sampled 28 days after the second AZD1222 dose. The rearrangement links TRBV28 to TRBJ1-3, with TRBD1 matching over 7 bases. This CDR3 reads CASSYPHGQVPFSGNTIYF. Written as DNA, the CDR3 is TGTGCCAGCAGTTACCCTCATGGACAGGTCCCCTTCTCTGGAAACACCATATATTTT.